This TCR beta chain originates from a study of CD8+ T cells in alopecia areata (dated by TCRdb to 2016 to 2018). The study in broad terms: In both human patients and the C3H/HeJ mouse model, the study applied high-throughput TCRbeta sequencing to look at T cell clonal expansion in alopecia areata. Human TCRbeta sequencing covered scalp tissue and sorted CD4+ and CD8+ peripheral blood T cells from patchy and totalis/universalis alopecia areata patients and healthy controls. Clonality in the scalp was compared among normal scalp (n=4), patchy alopecia areata scalp (n=8), and alopecia totalis/universalis scalp (n=8). RNA came from the PAXgene miRNA kit for fixed scalp, the miRNeasy kit for PBMCs, and the RNeasy kit for mouse skin. TCRbeta CDR3 regions were amplified by immunoSEQ multiplex PCR using 35 Vbeta forward and 13 Jbeta reverse primers.

In roughly five patients from the biomarker study, CD4+ cells were sorted further to obtain CD25+CD127- cells. Lesional scalp punch biopsies and peripheral blood were collected from alopecia areata patients. PBMCs were isolated by density centrifugation and stained for CD3, CD4 and CD8, and CD4+ and CD8+ T cells were sorted on a FACSAria. The untreated alopecia areata patients were recruited through a multicenter biomarker study. In the germline V gene (reference sequence), CDR1 corresponds to SEHNR and CDR2 to FQNEAQ. V was cut back by 5 bases and J by 11 bases, leaving a gap of 24 bases between them. The CDR3 spans 16 residues, from the cysteine through the phenylalanine. The DNA shown is the 48-base CDR3, in frame from base 1. The paper's findings and limits, for the study overall: TCR sequences shared between patients were less clear than in mice, possibly partly because of HLA diversity in the patient population. Lesional scalp, especially in alopecia totalis/universalis, showed higher clonality and more expanded CD8+ clones than normal scalp, suggesting antigenic drive. Scalp TCR repertoire analysis is complicated because resident alphabeta T cells in normal human skin are also sequenced, whereas mouse skin is dominated by gammadelta T cells.

Library construction relied on the immunoSEQ multiplex PCR assay. RNA was extracted from all samples and reverse transcribed into cDNA, which served as template for TCR sequencing. First-strand cDNA was synthesized using SuperScript III with a 2:1 mix of oligo-dT and random hexamers. A synthetic immune receptor repertoire was used to assess amplification bias, and residual bias was removed computationally. The study's processing was this. Raw reads were preprocessed to remove errors, and CDR3 was defined by IMGT conventions from the conserved cysteine to phenylalanine. To get clonality, Shannon entropy was normalized by log2 of the number of productive unique TCRs and the result was subtracted from 1. Scalp TCRbeta sequences were cross-referenced with sorted blood CD4 and CD8 repertoires so that the CD4 or CD8 identity of scalp clones could be inferred. The table comes from immuneACCESS by way of TCRdb, which keeps in-frame sequences with V and J called. Part of the clones is missing from these tables; in studies checked, under half for an unresolved V gene and the rest for unknown reasons. V, J and clone size are those of that table, while D and trimming were read from the DNA. In this sample the table shows roughly 40,000 clones, nearly 55% of which occur a single time. Together, the top ten hold under 2% of the sample.

With respect to this clone: The antigen this receptor binds is unknown. Base qualities are not at hand, and no much larger clone is one base apart.

This TCR was sampled from a human donor with alopecia areata. Input material: CD4+ Tregs sorted from blood. Rearrangement joined TRBV7-9 to TRBJ1-4, and the D gene may be TRBD1, 5 bases matching. The DNA reads TGTGCCAGCAGCGCAACCCCGGGACCGGGCGGAGGGAAACTGTTTTTT. Its translation reads: CASSATPGPGGGKLFF. Here the CDR3 is joined to the reference TRBV7-9 and TRBJ1-4 genes, and the full variable domain is: DTGVSQNPRHKITKRGQNVTFRCDPISEHNRLYWYRQTLGQGPEFLTYFQNEAQLEKSRLLSDRFSAERPKGSFSTLEIQRTEQGDSAMYLCASSATPGPGGGKLFFGSGTQLSVL.